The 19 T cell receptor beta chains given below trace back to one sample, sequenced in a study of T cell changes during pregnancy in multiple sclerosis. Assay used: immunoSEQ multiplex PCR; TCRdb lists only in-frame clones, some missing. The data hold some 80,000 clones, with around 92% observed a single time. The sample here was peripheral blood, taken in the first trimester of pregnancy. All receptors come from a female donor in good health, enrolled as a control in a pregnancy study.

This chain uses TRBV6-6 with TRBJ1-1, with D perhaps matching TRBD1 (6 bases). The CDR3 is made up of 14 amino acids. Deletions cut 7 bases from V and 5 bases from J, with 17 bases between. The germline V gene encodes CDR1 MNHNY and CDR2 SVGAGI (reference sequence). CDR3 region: CASTPAGAVTEAFF. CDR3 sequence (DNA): TGTGCCAGCACCCCAGCAGGGGCCGTAACTGAAGCTTTCTTT.

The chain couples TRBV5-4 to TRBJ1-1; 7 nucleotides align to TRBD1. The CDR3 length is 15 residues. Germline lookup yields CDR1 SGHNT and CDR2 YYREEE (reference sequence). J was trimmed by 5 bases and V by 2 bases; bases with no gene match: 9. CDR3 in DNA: TGTGCCAGCAGCTTTATACAGGGGAGAGGGACTGAAGCTTTCTTT. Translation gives CASSFIQGRGTEAFF.

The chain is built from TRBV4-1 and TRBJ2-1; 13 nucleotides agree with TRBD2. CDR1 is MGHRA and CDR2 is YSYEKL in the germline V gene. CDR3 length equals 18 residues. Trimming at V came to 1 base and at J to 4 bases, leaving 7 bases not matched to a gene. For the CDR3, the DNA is TGCGCCAGCAGCCAAGTGGATTTGGGACTAGCGGGGTACAATGAGCAGTTCTTC. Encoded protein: CASSQVDLGLAGYNEQFF.

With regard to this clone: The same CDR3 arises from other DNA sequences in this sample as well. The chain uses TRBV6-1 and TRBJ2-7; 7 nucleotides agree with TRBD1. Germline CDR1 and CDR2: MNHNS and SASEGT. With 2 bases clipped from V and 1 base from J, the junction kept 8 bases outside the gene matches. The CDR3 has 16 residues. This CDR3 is CASSELLTGFSYEQYF. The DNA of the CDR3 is TGTGCCAGCAGTGAACTTTTGACAGGGTTTTCCTACGAGCAGTACTTC.

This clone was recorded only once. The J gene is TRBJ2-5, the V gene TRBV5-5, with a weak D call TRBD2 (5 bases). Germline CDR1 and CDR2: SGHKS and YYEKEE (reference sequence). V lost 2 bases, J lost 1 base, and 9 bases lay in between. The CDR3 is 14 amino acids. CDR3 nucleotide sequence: TGTGCCAGCAGCTTCCGGGGATTCCAAGAGACCCAGTACTTC. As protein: CASSFRGFQETQYF.

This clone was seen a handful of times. As DNA, the CDR3 is TGTGCCAGCAGCGTAGATGGTAGGGGTAATCAGCCCCAGCATTTT. Protein: CASSVDGRGNQPQHF. The chain links TRBV9 to TRBJ1-5; D possibly corresponds to TRBD1 (5 bases). The CDR3 has 15 amino acids. Trimming shortened V by 0 bases and J by 4 bases, and 11 bases separated the two germline ends. CDR1 is SGDLS and CDR2 is YYNGEE in the germline V gene.

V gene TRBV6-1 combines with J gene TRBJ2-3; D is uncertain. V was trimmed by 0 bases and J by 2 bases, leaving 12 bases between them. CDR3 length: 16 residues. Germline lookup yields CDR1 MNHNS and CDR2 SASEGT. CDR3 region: CASSEALGRHTDTQYF. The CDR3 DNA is TGTGCCAGCAGTGAAGCGTTAGGCCGACACACAGATACGCAGTATTTT.

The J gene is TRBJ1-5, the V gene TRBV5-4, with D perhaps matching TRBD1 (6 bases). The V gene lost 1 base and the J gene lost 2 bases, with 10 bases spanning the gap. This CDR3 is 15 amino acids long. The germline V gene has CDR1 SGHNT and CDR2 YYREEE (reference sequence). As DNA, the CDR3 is TGTGCCAGCAGCTTGTGGGCAGGGGGCAATCAGCCCCAGCATTTT. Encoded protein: CASSLWAGGNQPQHF.

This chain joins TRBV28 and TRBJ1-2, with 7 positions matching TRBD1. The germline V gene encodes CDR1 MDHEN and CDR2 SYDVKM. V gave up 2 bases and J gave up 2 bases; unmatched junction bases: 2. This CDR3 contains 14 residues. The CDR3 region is CASSLEGANYGYTF. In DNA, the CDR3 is TGTGCCAGCAGTTTAGAGGGGGCAAACTATGGCTACACCTTC.

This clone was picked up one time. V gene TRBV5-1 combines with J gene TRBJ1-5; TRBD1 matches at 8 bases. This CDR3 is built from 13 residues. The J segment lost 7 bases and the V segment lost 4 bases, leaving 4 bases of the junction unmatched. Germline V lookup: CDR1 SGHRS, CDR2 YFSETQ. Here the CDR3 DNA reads TGCGCCAGCAGCCCGGGACAGGACCAGCCCCAGCATTTT. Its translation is CASSPGQDQPQHF. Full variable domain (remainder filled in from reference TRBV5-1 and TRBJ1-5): KAGVTQTPRYLIKTRGQQVTLSCSPISGHRSVSWYQQTPGQGLQFLFEYFSETQRNKGNFPGRFSGRQFSNSRSEMNVSTLELGDSALYLCASSPGQDQPQHFGDGTRLSIL.

This chain's CDR3 is CASSKQDARNTIYF. The CDR3, as DNA: TGTGCCAGTAGCAAACAGGACGCTCGAAACACCATATATTTT. The chain couples TRBV19 to TRBJ1-3, with D tentatively TRBD1 (5 bases). Trimming pared 6 bases from V and 5 bases from J, leaving 14 bases between. CDR3 length: 14 residues. Germline V gene sequence: CDR1 LNHDA, CDR2 SQIVND (reference sequence). The whole variable domain, filled in from reference TRBV19 and TRBJ1-3, reads DGGITQSPKYLFRKEGQNVTLSCEQNLNHDAMYWYRQDPGQGLRLIYYSQIVNDFQKGDIAEGYSVSREKKESFPLTVTSAQKNPTAFYLCASSKQDARNTIYFGEGSWLTVV.

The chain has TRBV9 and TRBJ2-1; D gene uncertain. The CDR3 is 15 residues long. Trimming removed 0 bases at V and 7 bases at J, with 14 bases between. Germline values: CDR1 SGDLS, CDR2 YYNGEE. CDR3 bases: TGTGCCAGCAGCGTAGCGTCAGCATCAGGAAATGAGCAGTTCTTC. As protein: CASSVASASGNEQFF.

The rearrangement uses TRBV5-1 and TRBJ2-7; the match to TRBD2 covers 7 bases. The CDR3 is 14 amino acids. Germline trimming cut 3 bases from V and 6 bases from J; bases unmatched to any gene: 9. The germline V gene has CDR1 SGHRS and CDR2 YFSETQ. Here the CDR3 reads CASSSGAGASEQYF. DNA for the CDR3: TGCGCCAGCAGCTCTGGGGCGGGAGCGTCCGAGCAGTACTTC.

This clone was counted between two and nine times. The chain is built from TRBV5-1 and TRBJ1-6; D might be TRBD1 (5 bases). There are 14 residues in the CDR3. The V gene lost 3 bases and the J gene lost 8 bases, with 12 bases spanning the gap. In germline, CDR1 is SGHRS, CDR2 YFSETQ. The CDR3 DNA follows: TGCGCCAGCAGCTGGGCAGGGAACGATTCACCCCTCCACTTT. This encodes CASSWAGNDSPLHF.

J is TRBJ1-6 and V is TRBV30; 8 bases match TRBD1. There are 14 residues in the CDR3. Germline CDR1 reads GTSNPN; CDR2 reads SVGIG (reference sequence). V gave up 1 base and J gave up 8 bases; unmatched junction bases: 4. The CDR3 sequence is CAWSGTGFDSPLHF. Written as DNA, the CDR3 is TGTGCCTGGAGTGGGACAGGGTTCGATTCACCCCTCCACTTT. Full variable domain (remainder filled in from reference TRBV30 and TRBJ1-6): SQTIHQWPATLVQPVGSPLSLECTVEGTSNPNLYWYRQAAGRGLQLLFYSVGIGQISSEVPQNLSASRPQDRQFILSSKKLLLSDSGFYLCAWSGTGFDSPLHFGNGTRLTVT.

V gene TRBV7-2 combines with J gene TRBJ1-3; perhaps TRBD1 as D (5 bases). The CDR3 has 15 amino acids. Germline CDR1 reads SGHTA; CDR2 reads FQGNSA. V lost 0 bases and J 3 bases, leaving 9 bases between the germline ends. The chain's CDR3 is CASSLARVGGNTIYF. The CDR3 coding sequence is TGTGCCAGCAGCTTAGCCAGGGTTGGTGGAAACACCATATATTTT.

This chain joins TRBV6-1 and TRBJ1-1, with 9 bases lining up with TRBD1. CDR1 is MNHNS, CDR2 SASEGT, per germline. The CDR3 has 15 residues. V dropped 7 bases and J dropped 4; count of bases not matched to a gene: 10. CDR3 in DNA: TGTGCCAGCACCTTCTCCGGGACAGGGCCCACTGAAGCTTTCTTT. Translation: CASTFSGTGPTEAFF.

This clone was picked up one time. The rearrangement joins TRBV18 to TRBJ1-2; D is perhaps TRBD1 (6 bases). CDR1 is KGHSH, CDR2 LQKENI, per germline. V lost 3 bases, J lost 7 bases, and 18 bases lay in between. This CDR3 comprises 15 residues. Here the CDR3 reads CASSPYGQGSSGYTF. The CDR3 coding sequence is TGTGCCAGCTCACCTTACGGGCAGGGGAGTAGTGGCTACACCTTC. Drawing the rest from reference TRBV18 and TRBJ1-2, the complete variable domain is NAGVMQNPRHLVRRRGQEARLRCSPMKGHSHVYWYRQLPEEGLKFMVYLQKENIIDESGMPKERFSAEFPKEGPSILRIQQVVRGDSAAYFCASSPYGQGSSGYTFGSGTRLTVV.

The CDR3 loop reads CASSLRGWGVNTEAFF. The CDR3 DNA sequence: TGTGCCAGCAGTTTAAGAGGGTGGGGGGTGAACACTGAAGCTTTCTTT. V and J are TRBV28 and TRBJ1-1; D may be TRBD1 (5 bases). CDR3 length: 16 amino acids. CDR1 is MDHEN, CDR2 SYDVKM, per germline. V was clipped by 2 bases and J by 0 bases, with 13 bases between them.